This T cell receptor beta chain was sequenced for a study of blood T cell repertoires in COVID-19. Assay: immunoSEQ multiplex PCR; the TCRdb copy retains only in-frame clones and omits some. The data hold 100,000 to 110,000 clones, with around four fifths observed a single time. The V end lost 4 bases, the J end lost 8 bases, and 17 bases lay between the germline ends. The CDR3 has 14 residues. The germline CDR1 and CDR2 sequences are LGHDT and YNNKEL (reference sequence). The sequenced sample consisted of peripheral blood. This chain links TRBV3-1 (or the pseudogene TRBV3-2) with TRBJ1-2; D is ambiguous. The receptor was derived from a woman in her 70s with acute or convalescent COVID-19. The CDR3, as DNA: TGTGCCAGCAGCCCCCCAGGTGGTCTTAAAGGCTACACCTTC. It yields the protein CASSPPGGLKGYTF.